Shown below are 19 T cell receptor beta chains from a single sample sequenced in a study of T cell repertoires in cytomegalovirus infection. TCRdb called the reads again in MiXCR, with one record for every CDR3 protein. In the table there are roughly 69,000 distinct CDR3 sequences, more than 25% of which are singletons. No antigens are known for them. The specimen was CD8+ T cells from cultured PBMCs, collected from culture after CMV antigen stimulation. Receptors were obtained from a human donor in good health (CMV status not recorded). Some clones in this sample may be carry-over from other donors' samples.

The chain uses TRBV3-1 and TRBJ2-5; D gene unclear. The CDR3 loop spans 15 amino acids. The V gene lost 3 bases and the J gene lost 1 base, with 12 bases spanning the gap. CDR1 is LGHDT, CDR2 YNNKEL, per germline (reference sequence). CDR3 sequence reads: CASSHLLESQETQYF. The CDR3 DNA follows: TGTGCCAGCAGCCACCTGCTCGAGTCCCAAGAGACCCAGTACTTC.

This clonotype was detected only a few times. The chain has TRBV28 and TRBJ2-2, with 7 positions matching TRBD1. Looked up from germline, CDR1 is MDHEN and CDR2 is SYDVKM. This CDR3 has 17 residues. With V trimmed by 3 bases and J by 0 bases, 7 bases remained unmatched. CDR3 sequence (DNA): TGTGCCAGCAGTTTCTCTGGACAGGAAACGAACACCGGGGAGCTGTTTTTT. This sequence encodes CASSFSGQETNTGELFF.

The chain couples TRBV28 to TRBJ1-1; 9 bases agree with TRBD1. Germline loops: CDR1 MDHEN, CDR2 SYDVKM. After removal of 3 bases from V and 4 bases from J, the junction contained 9 bases not matched to a gene. The CDR3 consists of 16 residues. CDR3 protein: CASSFPTGGGSTEAFF. In DNA form, the CDR3 reads TGTGCCAGCAGTTTCCCTACAGGGGGCGGGAGCACTGAAGCTTTCTTT.

The genes are TRBV19 and TRBJ2-1; D may be TRBD2 (7 bases). This CDR3 spans 16 amino acids. The germline V gene has CDR1 LNHDA and CDR2 SQIVND (reference sequence). V dropped 4 bases and J dropped 1 base, with 14 bases sitting between them. CDR3 protein: CASSTLGGGSYNEQFF. The CDR3 DNA follows: TGTGCCAGTAGTACACTAGGGGGGGGATCCTACAATGAGCAGTTCTTC.

The V gene is TRBV28, the J gene TRBJ1-5, with 7 bases fitting TRBD1. V lost 4 bases, J lost 4 bases, and 10 bases stayed unmatched. CDR1 is MDHEN and CDR2 is SYDVKM in the germline V gene. The CDR3 has 16 residues. The CDR3 sequence is CASSSTFDRVNQPQHF. CDR3 in DNA: TGTGCCAGCAGTTCCACCTTCGACAGGGTTAATCAGCCCCAGCATTTT.

This chain joins TRBV18 and TRBJ1-1, with D possibly being TRBD1 (5 bases). The CDR3 consists of 15 residues. Germline CDR1 KGHSH, CDR2 LQKENI. V lost 0 bases and J 3 bases, leaving 11 bases between the germline ends. In DNA form, the CDR3 reads TGTGCCAGCTCACCACCTCCCGGGGCGGACACTGAAGCTTTCTTT. Translating it yields CASSPPPGADTEAFF.

This clonotype was counted many times. The V gene is TRBV7-2, the J gene TRBJ2-7; no clear D. Trimming pared 5 bases from V and 3 bases from J, leaving 11 bases between. The germline V gene has CDR1 SGHTA and CDR2 FQGNSA. The CDR3 spans 13 residues. The CDR3 is CASSPSGRYEQYF. The CDR3 DNA reads TGTGCCAGCAGCCCCTCCGGCCGCTACGAGCAGTACTTC.

This clonotype showed up just once. CDR3 bases: TGTGCCACCAGCAGACGCGGACAGGGAGGAGAGACCCAGTACTTC. Its protein product is CATSRRGQGGETQYF. This rearrangement joins TRBV15 to TRBJ2-5, with 8 bases lining up with TRBD1. The CDR3 contains 15 residues. Germline values: CDR1 LNHNV, CDR2 YYDKDF (reference sequence). Trimming took 2 bases from V and 4 from J; bases not matched to a gene: 6.

The chain couples TRBV9 to TRBJ2-5, with 9 nucleotides matching TRBD2. V trimming: 3 bases; J trimming: 2 bases; junction bases outside the gene matches: 14. This CDR3 region has 18 residues. Germline V lookup: CDR1 SGDLS, CDR2 YYNGEE. In DNA form, the CDR3 reads TGTGCCAGCAGCGCACCCATCCGGAGCGGGGGGTATCAAGAGACCCAGTACTTC. This encodes CASSAPIRSGGYQETQYF.

The V and J genes are TRBV29-1 and TRBJ2-7, with 9 bases that match TRBD2. Trimming at V came to 7 bases and at J to 0 bases, leaving 4 bases not matched to a gene. The V gene's germline CDR1 is SQVTM and CDR2 ANQGSEA. The CDR3 totals 13 residues. CDR3 sequence reads: CSALAGDSYEQYF. CDR3 in DNA: TGCAGCGCTTTAGCGGGGGACTCCTACGAGCAGTACTTC.

This clonotype was counted many times. The chain carries TRBV28 and TRBJ2-3, with TRBD2 as a possible D gene (7 bases). The CDR3 sequence is 16 residues long. Trimming cost V 6 bases and J 2 bases, with 18 bases left between them. Germline CDR1 and CDR2: MDHEN and SYDVKM. The CDR3 loop reads CASSLSGGGDTDTQYF. In nucleotides, the CDR3 is TGTGCCAGCAGCCTAAGTGGGGGGGGCGACACAGATACGCAGTATTTT. Using reference TRBV28 and TRBJ2-3 for the parts outside the CDR3, the full variable domain is DVKVTQSSRYLVKRTGEKVFLECVQDMDHENMFWYRQDPGLGLRLIYFSYDVKMKEKGDIPEGYSVSREKKERFSLILESASTNQTSMYLCASSLSGGGDTDTQYFGPGTRLTVL.

The DNA of the CDR3 is TGTGCCAGCAGCCCCTACTTGAACACCGGGGAGCTGTTTTTT. Translated, it gives CASSPYLNTGELFF. V usage is TRBV7-3 and J usage is TRBJ2-2, with unresolved D. Deletions cut 5 bases from V and 1 base from J, with 8 bases between. Germline CDR1 SGHTA, CDR2 FQGTGA. This CDR3 comprises 14 residues.

CDR3 in DNA: TGTGCCAGCAGGGGACAGGGACTGGAGACCCAGTACTTC. This sequence encodes CASRGQGLETQYF. V and J are TRBV6-2 or TRBV6-3 and TRBJ2-5; TRBD1 aligns across 9 bases. The germline V gene encodes CDR1 MNHEY and CDR2 SVGEGT. The CDR3 contains 13 residues. V trimming: 6 bases; J trimming: 5 bases; junction bases outside the gene matches: 4.

The CDR3 DNA follows: TGTGCCACAGGGGGCTCGGGTGGCTACACCTTC. This gives the protein CATGGSGGYTF. The genes are TRBV2 and TRBJ1-2, with 8 bases matching TRBD1. The germline V gene encodes CDR1 SNHLY and CDR2 FYNNEI. The ends lost 10 bases at V and 7 bases at J; junction bases unmatched: 5. The CDR3 runs to 11 residues.

This clonotype was seen once. The chain recombines TRBV18 with TRBJ2-7; possibly TRBD1 for D (5 bases). Germline V gene data show CDR1 as KGHSH and CDR2 as LQKENI. The V gene lost 2 bases and the J gene lost 3 bases, with 17 bases spanning the gap. This CDR3 has 16 amino acids. CDR3 sequence reads: CASSPSALDKDYEQYF. The CDR3, as DNA: TGTGCCAGCTCACCATCCGCCTTGGACAAAGACTACGAGCAGTACTTC. Complete variable domain (other parts from reference TRBV18 and TRBJ2-7): NAGVMQNPRHLVRRRGQEARLRCSPMKGHSHVYWYRQLPEEGLKFMVYLQKENIIDESGMPKERFSAEFPKEGPSILRIQQVVRGDSAAYFCASSPSALDKDYEQYFGPGTRLTVT.

Only a few counts were recorded for this clonotype. V usage is TRBV7-7 and J usage is TRBJ2-2; D unresolved. V lost 5 bases, J lost 7 bases, and 8 bases lay in between. Germline V lookup: CDR1 SSHAT, CDR2 FNYEAQ (reference sequence). This CDR3 contains 12 residues. As DNA, the CDR3 is TGTGCCAGCAGCCCTTATAACGGGGAGCTGTTTTTT. Translation: CASSPYNGELFF.

This clonotype was seen more than once but under ten times. This chain uses TRBV10-2 with TRBJ2-3; D not certain. CDR3 length: 12 amino acids. The germline CDR1 and CDR2 sequences are WSHSY and SAAADI. The V end lost 2 bases, the J end lost 3 bases, and 3 bases lay between the germline ends. In DNA form, the CDR3 reads TGCGCCAGCAGTGAGGGGACAGATACGCAGTATTTT. Its translation: CASSEGTDTQYF.

The gene calls are TRBV11-2 and TRBJ2-3; D remains unclear. This CDR3 has 12 amino acids. V lost 5 bases, J lost 2 bases, and 5 bases lay in between. Germline V gene sequence: CDR1 SGHAT, CDR2 FQNNGV. The CDR3 loop is CASSPPTDTQYF. The CDR3 DNA follows: TGTGCCAGCAGCCCCCCCACAGATACGCAGTATTTT.

The chain is built from TRBV7-2 and TRBJ2-7; TRBD1 agrees at 12 bases. From germline, CDR1 is SGHTA and CDR2 FQGNSA. V shed 1 base and J 3 bases; nucleotides not matched to a gene: 10. The CDR3 has 18 residues. CDR3 nucleotides: TGTGCCAGCAGCTTAGGAGGGGGGACAGGGGGCTCCAACTACGAGCAGTACTTC. This gives the protein CASSLGGGTGGSNYEQYF.